Each of the 19 T cell receptor beta chains below was sequenced from the same sample in a study of blood T cell repertoires in COVID-19. Produced via immunoSEQ multiplex PCR; TCRdb's table is partial and in-frame only. The profile shows 300,000 to 350,000 clones, less than 90% of them singletons. The sequenced sample consisted of PBMCs or T cells enriched from blood (not recorded which). All receptors come from a young woman who had recovered from COVID-19.

In its sample, this clone was seen a few times. The V gene is TRBV7-2, the J gene TRBJ1-3; D is undetermined. Trimming took 8 bases from V and 2 from J, leaving 10 bases between them. Germline CDR1 reads SGHTA; CDR2 reads FQGNSA. The CDR3 has 13 amino acids. CDR3 DNA: TGTGCCAGCTGCCCCGCGGCTGGAAACACCATATATTTT. It encodes CASCPAAGNTIYF.

The chain couples TRBV27 to TRBJ1-3; D is perhaps TRBD1 (6 bases). V lost 6 bases and J lost 3, with 12 bases in between. Germline V gene data show CDR1 as MNHEY and CDR2 as SMNVEV (reference sequence). This CDR3 comprises 14 residues. CDR3 sequence reads: CASRETGRGNTIYF. In DNA form, the CDR3 reads TGTGCCAGCAGGGAGACAGGTCGTGGAAACACCATATATTTT.

The chain carries TRBV6-5 and TRBJ2-7, with a possible D match to TRBD2 (7 bases). The CDR3 covers 13 residues. CDR1 is MNHEY and CDR2 is SVGAGI in the germline V gene. With 10 bases removed from V and 4 bases from J, the gap between germline ends came to 17 bases. The CDR3 is CATVGGQGYEQYF. CDR3 bases: TGTGCCACCGTGGGGGGGCAGGGATACGAGCAGTACTTC.

The table lists this clone with a few counts. This chain uses TRBV18 with TRBJ1-2, with 8 bases lining up with TRBD1. This CDR3 is 17 amino acids long. Germline V gives CDR1 KGHSH, CDR2 LQKENI. The trim removed 3 bases at V and 2 bases at J, leaving 11 bases unmatched. CDR3 nucleotide sequence: TGTGCCAGCTCACCTAGCCGGACAGGGTTTTCCAACTATGGCTACACCTTC. Its translation is CASSPSRTGFSNYGYTF.

The chain links TRBV19 to TRBJ1-5; 8 bases map to TRBD1. V trimming: 5 bases; J trimming: 5 bases; junction bases outside the gene matches: 20. Germline V gene lookup returns CDR1 LNHDA and CDR2 SQIVND (reference sequence). The CDR3 runs 19 residues. Here the CDR3 DNA reads TGTGCCAGTAGTGGTCGTGGGCAGGGGGCACGGATGAATCATCAGCCCCAGCATTTT. Protein product: CASSGRGQGARMNHQPQHF. Combining the CDR3 with reference TRBV19 and TRBJ1-5 gives the whole variable domain DGGITQSPKYLFRKEGQNVTLSCEQNLNHDAMYWYRQDPGQGLRLIYYSQIVNDFQKGDIAEGYSVSREKKESFPLTVTSAQKNPTAFYLCASSGRGQGARMNHQPQHFGDGTRLSIL.

The V call is TRBV27, the J call TRBJ1-4; 8 bases are shared with TRBD1. The CDR3 length is 14 residues. With V trimmed by 9 bases and J by 5 bases, 8 bases remained unmatched. The germline gives CDR1 MNHEY, CDR2 SMNVEV (reference sequence). In DNA form, the CDR3 reads TGTGCCAGTAAGCTCAGGGGGCCCAATGAAAAACTGTTTTTT. Its translation is CASKLRGPNEKLFF.

V gene TRBV2 combines with J gene TRBJ1-2; TRBD1 matches at 7 bases. The CDR3 covers 14 residues. CDR1 and CDR2 (germline): SNHLY, FYNNEI. The J segment lost 3 bases and the V segment lost 7 bases, leaving 8 bases of the junction unmatched. Written as DNA, the CDR3 is TGTGCCAGCACCCGACAGGGAGGACACTATGGCTACACCTTC. Translating it yields CASTRQGGHYGYTF.

This rearrangement joins TRBV5-5 to TRBJ2-5; a possible D gene is TRBD2 (6 bases). Between the trimmed V and J ends, which lost 4 bases and 4 bases, there was a span of 8 bases. CDR3 length equals 12 residues. Germline V gene sequence: CDR1 SGHKS, CDR2 YYEKEE (reference sequence). This CDR3 reads CASSPGVETQYF. The CDR3 bases are TGTGCCAGCAGCCCGGGAGTAGAGACCCAGTACTTC.

This clone has at least ten counts. V is TRBV3-1 (or the pseudogene TRBV3-2) and J is TRBJ1-5; D possibly corresponds to TRBD1 (5 bases). The V gene lost 8 bases and the J gene lost 6 bases, with 20 bases spanning the gap. This CDR3 spans 15 amino acids. Germline CDR1 LGHDT, CDR2 YNNKEL (reference sequence). The CDR3, as DNA: TGTGCCAGCTCCCCAGGGATCCCAGTGGGTCAGCCCCAGCATTTT. It yields the protein CASSPGIPVGQPQHF.

On this clone itself: This specimen includes other DNA sequences encoding the same CDR3. The chain recombines TRBV28 with TRBJ2-7; 9 nucleotides match TRBD1. The CDR3 spans 15 residues. Germline V lookup: CDR1 MDHEN, CDR2 SYDVKM. V was clipped by 2 bases and J by 3 bases; unmatched bases: 5. CDR3: CASSLLPGQGYEQYF. In DNA form, the CDR3 reads TGTGCCAGCAGTTTACTCCCGGGACAGGGCTACGAGCAGTACTTC.

The chain is built from TRBV9 and TRBJ2-7, with D possibly matching TRBD1 (6 bases). Germline V gives CDR1 SGDLS, CDR2 YYNGEE. The CDR3 has 17 amino acids. V was cut by 2 bases and J by 2 bases, with 20 bases left in between. CDR3: CASSVGVVAGVTYEQYF. The CDR3 DNA sequence: TGTGCCAGCAGCGTTGGTGTGGTGGCAGGGGTAACCTACGAGCAGTACTTC. The full variable domain, its missing parts supplied by reference TRBV9 and TRBJ2-7, is DSGVTQTPKHLITATGQRVTLRCSPRSGDLSVYWYQQSLDQGLQFLIQYYNGEERAKGNILERFSAQQFPDLHSELNLSSLELGDSALYFCASSVGVVAGVTYEQYFGPGTRLTVT.

The chain combines TRBV19 with TRBJ1-4; the D gene is possibly TRBD1 (6 bases). Trimming left V 2 bases short and J 3 bases short, with 10 bases between. The germline gives CDR1 LNHDA, CDR2 SQIVND (reference sequence). The CDR3 sequence is 15 residues long. CDR3: CASSISGHANEKLFF. The CDR3 DNA sequence: TGTGCCAGTAGTATATCGGGACACGCTAATGAAAAACTGTTTTTT.

This rearrangement joins TRBV6-1 to TRBJ1-1; D call uncertain. V shed 2 bases and J shed 1 base, with 8 bases lying between them. This CDR3 region has 14 residues. Germline CDR1 is MNHNS and CDR2 is SASEGT. CDR3 nucleotide sequence: TGTGCCAGCAGTGAACGCCGGGGGAACACTGAAGCTTTCTTT. This translates into CASSERRGNTEAFF.

This clone showed up just a few times. CDR3 in DNA: TGTGCCAGTAGTAGGGGTGAGGACAGGGGAAACTATGGCTACACCTTC. Translated: CASSRGEDRGNYGYTF. The J gene is TRBJ1-2, the V gene TRBV19, with TRBD1 matching over 9 bases. The CDR3 runs 16 residues. The trim removed 4 bases at V and 2 bases at J, leaving 8 bases unmatched. Germline lookup yields CDR1 LNHDA and CDR2 SQIVND (reference sequence). Full variable domain (outside the CDR3, taken from reference TRBV19 and TRBJ1-2): DGGITQSPKYLFRKEGQNVTLSCEQNLNHDAMYWYRQDPGQGLRLIYYSQIVNDFQKGDIAEGYSVSREKKESFPLTVTSAQKNPTAFYLCASSRGEDRGNYGYTFGSGTRLTVV.

The J gene is TRBJ1-6, the V gene TRBV7-6; 7 bases agree with TRBD1. The germline CDR1 and CDR2 sequences are SGHVS and FNYEAQ. The length of the CDR3 is 13 residues. V lost 5 bases to trimming and J lost 10 bases; unmatched junction nucleotides: 5. CDR3 sequence: CASSNRGNSPLHF. The DNA of the CDR3 is TGTGCCAGCAGCAACAGGGGAAACTCACCCCTCCACTTT. Combining the CDR3 with reference TRBV7-6 and TRBJ1-6 gives the whole variable domain GAGVSQSPRYKVTKRGQDVALRCDPISGHVSLYWYRQALGQGPEFLTYFNYEAQQDKSGLPNDRFSAERPEGSISTLTIQRTEQRDSAMYRCASSNRGNSPLHFGNGTRLTVT.

CDR3 DNA sequence: TGTGCCAGCAGACCGGGAACTCATAATTCACCCCTCCACTTT. It translates to CASRPGTHNSPLHF. The chain couples TRBV27 to TRBJ1-6; D gene uncertain. This CDR3 comprises 14 residues. From germline, CDR1 is MNHEY and CDR2 SMNVEV (reference sequence). V was trimmed by 6 bases and J by 5 bases, leaving 11 bases between them.

CDR3 protein: CASSPMTGSYGYTF. Written as DNA, the CDR3 is TGTGCCAGCAGCCCTATGACAGGCTCCTATGGCTACACCTTC. The V gene is TRBV7-9, the J gene TRBJ1-2; a weak D match, TRBD1 (6 bases). CDR3 length: 14 amino acids. Trimming removed 5 bases from V and 4 bases from J, with 14 bases in between. CDR1 and CDR2 (germline): SEHNR, FQNEAQ (reference sequence).

A single count supports this clone. The chain uses TRBV6-1 and TRBJ1-5, with TRBD1 matching 8 bases. In germline, CDR1 is MNHNS, CDR2 SASEGT. The CDR3 extends over 17 amino acids. The junction had 11 bases not matched to a gene; V was cut back by 1 base and J by 6 bases. The CDR3, as DNA: TGTGCCAGCAGTGAAGGACCCGTACAGGGGGTGGGTCAGCCCCAGCATTTT. Amino acid sequence: CASSEGPVQGVGQPQHF.

This clone was counted only a few times. The chain carries TRBV10-2 and TRBJ1-2, with TRBD1 matching over 10 bases. The CDR3 has 15 amino acids. The trim removed 1 base at V and 7 bases at J, leaving 6 bases unmatched. Looked up from germline, CDR1 is WSHSY and CDR2 is SAAADI. The CDR3 reads CASSELGQGSSGYTF. In nucleotides, the CDR3 is TGCGCCAGCAGTGAGTTGGGACAGGGGTCGAGTGGCTACACCTTC.